The T cell receptor (beta chain) under discussion was sequenced for a study of T cell responses to AZD1222 COVID-19 vaccine. Study-wide results and limits: White British people made up most donors, females outnumbered males, and clonal diversity was possibly underestimated. Compared with day 0, the breadth and depth of the Spike-specific TCR repertoire rose significantly after two doses of AZD1222. At baseline, seropositivity was found in only a handful of AZD1222 recipients.

For this clone: Its target is not known.

TCRdb's table, derived via immunoSEQ multiplex PCR, lists solely in-frame clones and lacks some. Among 90,000 to 130,000 clones listed, more than 90% were seen once. This clonotype originated in an adult who received the AZD1222 COVID-19 vaccine. Sample: peripheral blood, taken 28 days after the second AZD1222 dose.

Written as DNA, the CDR3 is TGTGCCAGCAGCGGGTATGGGACTGGGGACACCTTC. This encodes CASSGYGTGDTF. The chain joins TRBV2 to TRBJ1-2, with TRBD1 as a possible D gene (5 bases). This CDR3 spans 12 amino acids. CDR1 is SNHLY and CDR2 is FYNNEI in the germline V gene. Trimming stripped 6 bases from V and 12 bases from J, with 17 bases between.